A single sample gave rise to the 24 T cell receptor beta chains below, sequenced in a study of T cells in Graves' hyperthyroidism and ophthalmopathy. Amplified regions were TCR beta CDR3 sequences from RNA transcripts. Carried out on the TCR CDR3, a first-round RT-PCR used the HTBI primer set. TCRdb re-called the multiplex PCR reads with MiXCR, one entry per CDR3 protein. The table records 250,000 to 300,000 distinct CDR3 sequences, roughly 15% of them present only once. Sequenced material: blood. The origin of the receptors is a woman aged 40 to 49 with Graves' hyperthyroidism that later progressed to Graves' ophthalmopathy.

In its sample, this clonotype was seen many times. CDR3 sequence reads: CASTLHMTGNTDTQYF. CDR3 coding DNA: TGTGCCAGCACCCTGCACATGACAGGGAACACAGATACGCAGTATTTT. J is TRBJ2-3 and V is TRBV12-3 or TRBV12-4; 7 bases agree with TRBD1. V dropped 7 bases and J dropped 2; count of bases not matched to a gene: 12. The CDR3 runs 16 residues.

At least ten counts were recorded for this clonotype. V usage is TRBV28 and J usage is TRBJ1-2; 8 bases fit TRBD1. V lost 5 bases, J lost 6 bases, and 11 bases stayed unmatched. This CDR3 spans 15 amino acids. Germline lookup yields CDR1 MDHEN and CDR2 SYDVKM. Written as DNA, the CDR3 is TGTGCCAGCAGTGCACCCAGGGGGCGGACGGATGGCTACACCTTC. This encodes CASSAPRGRTDGYTF.

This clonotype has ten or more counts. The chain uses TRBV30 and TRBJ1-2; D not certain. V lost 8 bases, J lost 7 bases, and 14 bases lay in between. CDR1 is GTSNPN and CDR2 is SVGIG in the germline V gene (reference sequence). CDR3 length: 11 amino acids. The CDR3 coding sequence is TGTGCCGGAGTTGGGGATAGTGGCTACACCTTC. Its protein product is CAGVGDSGYTF. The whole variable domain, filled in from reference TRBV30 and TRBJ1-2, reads SQTIHQWPATLVQPVGSPLSLECTVEGTSNPNLYWYRQAAGRGLQLLFYSVGIGQISSEVPQNLSASRPQDRQFILSSKKLLLSDSGFYLCAGVGDSGYTFGSGTRLTVV.

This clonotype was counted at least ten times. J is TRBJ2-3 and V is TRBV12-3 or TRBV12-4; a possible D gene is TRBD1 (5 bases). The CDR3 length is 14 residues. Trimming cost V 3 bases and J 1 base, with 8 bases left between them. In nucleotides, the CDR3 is TGTGCCAGCAGTTTTCGCAGGGGCACAGATACGCAGTATTTT. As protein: CASSFRRGTDTQYF.

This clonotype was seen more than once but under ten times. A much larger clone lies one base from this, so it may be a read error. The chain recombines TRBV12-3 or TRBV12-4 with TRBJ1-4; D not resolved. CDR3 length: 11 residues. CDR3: CASRGGEELFF. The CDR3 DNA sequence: TGTGCCAGCAGAGGAGGTGAAGAACTGTTTTTT.

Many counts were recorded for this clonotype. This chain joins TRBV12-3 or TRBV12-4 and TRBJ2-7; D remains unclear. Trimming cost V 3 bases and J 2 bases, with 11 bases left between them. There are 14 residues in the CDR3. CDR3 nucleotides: TGTGCCAGCAGTTTTGCCGGACCAGCCTACGAGCAGTACTTC. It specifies CASSFAGPAYEQYF.

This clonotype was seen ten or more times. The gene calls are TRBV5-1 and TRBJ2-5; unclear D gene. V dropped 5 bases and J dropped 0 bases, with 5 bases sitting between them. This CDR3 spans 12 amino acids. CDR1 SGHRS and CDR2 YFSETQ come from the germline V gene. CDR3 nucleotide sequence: TGCGCCAGCAGTTTCGACCAAGAGACCCAGTACTTC. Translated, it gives CASSFDQETQYF.

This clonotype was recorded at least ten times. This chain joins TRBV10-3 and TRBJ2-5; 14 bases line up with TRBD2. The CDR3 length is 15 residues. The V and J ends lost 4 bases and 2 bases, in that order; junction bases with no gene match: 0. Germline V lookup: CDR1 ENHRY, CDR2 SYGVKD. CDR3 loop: CAISGTSGGQETQYF. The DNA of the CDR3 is TGTGCCATCAGTGGGACTAGCGGGGGGCAAGAGACCCAGTACTTC.

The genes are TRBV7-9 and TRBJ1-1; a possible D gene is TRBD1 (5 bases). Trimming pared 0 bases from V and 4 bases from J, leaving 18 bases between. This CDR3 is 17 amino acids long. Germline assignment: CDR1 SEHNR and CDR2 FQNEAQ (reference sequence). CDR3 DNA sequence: TGTGCCAGCAGCTTAGCGCCGGGACGAGCCGTGGGCACTGAAGCTTTCTTT. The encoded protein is CASSLAPGRAVGTEAFF.

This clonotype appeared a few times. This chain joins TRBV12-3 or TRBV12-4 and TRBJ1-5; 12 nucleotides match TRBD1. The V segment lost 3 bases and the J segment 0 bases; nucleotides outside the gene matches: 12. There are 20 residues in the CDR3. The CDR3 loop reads CASSFRKGQGALISNQPQHF. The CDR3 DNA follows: TGTGCCAGCAGTTTCAGAAAGGGACAGGGGGCACTGATTAGCAATCAGCCCCAGCATTTT.

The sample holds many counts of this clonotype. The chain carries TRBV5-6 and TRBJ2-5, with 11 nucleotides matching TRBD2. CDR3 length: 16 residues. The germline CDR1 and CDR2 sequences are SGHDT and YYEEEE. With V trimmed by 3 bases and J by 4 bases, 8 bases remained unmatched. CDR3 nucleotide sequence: TGTGCCAGCAGCTCGGGCCCAGGACTAGCGGGAGAGACCCAGTACTTC. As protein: CASSSGPGLAGETQYF.

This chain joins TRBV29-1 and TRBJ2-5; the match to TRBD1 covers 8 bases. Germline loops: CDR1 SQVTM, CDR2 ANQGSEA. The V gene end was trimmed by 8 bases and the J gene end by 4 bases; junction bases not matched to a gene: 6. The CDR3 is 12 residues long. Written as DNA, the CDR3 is TGCAGCTCGAGGACAGGGCGAGAGACCCAGTACTTC. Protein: CSSRTGRETQYF.

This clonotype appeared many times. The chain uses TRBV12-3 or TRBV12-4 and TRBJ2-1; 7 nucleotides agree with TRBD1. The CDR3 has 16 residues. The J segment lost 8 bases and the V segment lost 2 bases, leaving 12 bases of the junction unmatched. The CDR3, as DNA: TGTGCCAGCAGTTTATCCCGGGACAGAATAATCGATGAGCAGTTCTTC. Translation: CASSLSRDRIIDEQFF.

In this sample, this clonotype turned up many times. CDR3 region: CAWSVGGMDGYTF. CDR3 coding DNA: TGTGCCTGGAGTGTGGGGGGGATGGATGGCTACACCTTC. The V call is TRBV30, the J call TRBJ1-2, with D perhaps TRBD1 (5 bases). CDR1 and CDR2 from the germline V gene are GTSNPN and SVGIG (reference sequence). The CDR3 runs to 13 residues. V lost 0 bases and J 6 bases, leaving 11 bases between the germline ends.

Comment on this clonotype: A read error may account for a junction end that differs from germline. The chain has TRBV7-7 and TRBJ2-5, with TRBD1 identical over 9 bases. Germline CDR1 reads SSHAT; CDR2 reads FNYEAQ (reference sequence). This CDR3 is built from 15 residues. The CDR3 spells CASSFITGGAETQYF. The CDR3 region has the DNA TGTGCTAGCAGTTTCATCACAGGGGGCGCGGAGACCCAGTACTTC.

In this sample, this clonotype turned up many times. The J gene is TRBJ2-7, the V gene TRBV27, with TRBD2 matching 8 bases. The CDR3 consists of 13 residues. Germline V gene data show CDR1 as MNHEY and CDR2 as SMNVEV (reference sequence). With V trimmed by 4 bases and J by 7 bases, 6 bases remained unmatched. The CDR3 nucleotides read TGTGCCAGCAGTTCCGGACTAGCTTATGAGCAGTACTTC. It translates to CASSSGLAYEQYF.

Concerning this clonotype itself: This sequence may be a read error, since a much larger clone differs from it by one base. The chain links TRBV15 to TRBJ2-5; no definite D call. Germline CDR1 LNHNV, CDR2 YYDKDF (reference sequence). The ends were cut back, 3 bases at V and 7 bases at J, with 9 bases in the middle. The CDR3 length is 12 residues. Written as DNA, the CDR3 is TGTGCCACCAGCAGCCCTCTGGGGACCCAGTACTTC. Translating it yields CATSSPLGTQYF. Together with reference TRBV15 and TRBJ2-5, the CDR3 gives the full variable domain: DAMVIQNPRYQVTQFGKPVTLSCSQTLNHNVMYWYQQKSSQAPKLLFHYYDKDFNNEADTPDNFQSRRPNTSFCFLDIRSPGLGDTAMYLCATSSPLGTQYFGPGTRLLVL.

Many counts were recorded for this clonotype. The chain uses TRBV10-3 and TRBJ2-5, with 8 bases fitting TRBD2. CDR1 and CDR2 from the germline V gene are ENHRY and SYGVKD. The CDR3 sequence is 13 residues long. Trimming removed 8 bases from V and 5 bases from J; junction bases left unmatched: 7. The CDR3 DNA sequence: TGTGCCATCGGCATCCAGCGGGAGGAGACCCAGTACTTC. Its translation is CAIGIQREETQYF.

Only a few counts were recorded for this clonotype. CDR3 coding DNA: TGCGCCAGCAGCCCCATTCGAAAATCGCGGTACAATGAGCAGTTCTTC. Its translation: CASSPIRKSRYNEQFF. V and J are TRBV5-1 and TRBJ2-1; D gene unclear. Trimming stripped 4 bases from V and 4 bases from J, with 18 bases between. The CDR3 has 16 amino acids. Germline CDR1 is SGHRS and CDR2 is YFSETQ. Full variable domain (rest looked up from reference TRBV5-1 and TRBJ2-1): KAGVTQTPRYLIKTRGQQVTLSCSPISGHRSVSWYQQTPGQGLQFLFEYFSETQRNKGNFPGRFSGRQFSNSRSEMNVSTLELGDSALYLCASSPIRKSRYNEQFFGPGTRLTVL.

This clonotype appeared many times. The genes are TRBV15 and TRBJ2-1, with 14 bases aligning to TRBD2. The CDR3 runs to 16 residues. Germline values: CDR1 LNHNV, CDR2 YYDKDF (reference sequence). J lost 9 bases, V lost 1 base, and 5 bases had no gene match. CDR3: CATSRVGTSGRGEQFF. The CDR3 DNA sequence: TGTGCCACCAGCAGAGTGGGGACTAGCGGGAGAGGTGAGCAGTTCTTC.

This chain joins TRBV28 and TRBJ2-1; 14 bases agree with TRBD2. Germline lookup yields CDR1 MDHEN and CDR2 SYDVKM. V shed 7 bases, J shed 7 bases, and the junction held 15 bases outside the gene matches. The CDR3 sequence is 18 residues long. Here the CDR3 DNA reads TGTGCCAGCACCTACCCCCCGGGACTAGCGGGGGTGGGAAATGAGCAGTTCTTC. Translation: CASTYPPGLAGVGNEQFF.

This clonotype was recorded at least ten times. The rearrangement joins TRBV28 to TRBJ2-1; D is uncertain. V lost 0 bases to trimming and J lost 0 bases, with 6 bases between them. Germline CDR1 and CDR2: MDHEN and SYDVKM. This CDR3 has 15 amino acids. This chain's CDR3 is CASSLWDSSYNEQFF. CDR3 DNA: TGTGCCAGCAGTTTATGGGATAGCTCCTACAATGAGCAGTTCTTC.

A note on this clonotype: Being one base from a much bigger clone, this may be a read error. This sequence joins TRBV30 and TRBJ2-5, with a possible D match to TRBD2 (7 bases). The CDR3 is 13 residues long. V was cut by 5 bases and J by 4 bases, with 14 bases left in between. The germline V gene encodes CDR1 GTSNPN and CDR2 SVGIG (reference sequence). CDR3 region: CAWGVGGVETQYF. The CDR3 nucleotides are TGTGCCTGGGGCGTAGGGGGGGTAGAGACCCAGTACTTC.

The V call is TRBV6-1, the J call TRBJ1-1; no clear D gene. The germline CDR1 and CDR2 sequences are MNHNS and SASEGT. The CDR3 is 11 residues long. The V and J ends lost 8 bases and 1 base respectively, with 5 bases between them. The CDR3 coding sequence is TGTGCCAGCTCAGCGAACACTGAAGCTTTCTTT. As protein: CASSANTEAFF.